The 20 T cell receptor beta chains listed next were all sequenced from one sample in a study of blood T cell repertoires in COVID-19. Assay: immunoSEQ multiplex PCR; the TCRdb copy retains only in-frame clones and omits some. The profile shows tens of thousands of clones, approximately 82% of them singletons. Sequenced: peripheral blood. The receptors originated from a man between 45 and 60 years old with active or convalescent COVID-19.

The CDR3 nucleotides are TGTGCCAGCAGTCTCGGGTCCGCCCAAGAGACCCAGTACTTC. Protein product: CASSLGSAQETQYF. V gene TRBV28 combines with J gene TRBJ2-5, with D uncertain. The V gene's germline CDR1 is MDHEN and CDR2 SYDVKM. This CDR3 contains 14 residues. Trimming took 5 bases from V and 1 from J, leaving 11 bases between them. The entire variable domain, with the rest obtained from reference TRBV28 and TRBJ2-5, is as follows: DVKVTQSSRYLVKRTGEKVFLECVQDMDHENMFWYRQDPGLGLRLIYFSYDVKMKEKGDIPEGYSVSREKKERFSLILESASTNQTSMYLCASSLGSAQETQYFGPGTRLLVL.

V and J are TRBV7-8 and TRBJ1-5, with 7 nucleotides matching TRBD1. The CDR3 has 14 residues. V was pared by 6 bases and J by 4 bases, with 6 bases of the junction left unmatched. Germline CDR1 is SGHVS and CDR2 is FQNEAQ. The CDR3 DNA follows: TGTGCCAGCAGACAGGGGCCCCCAAATCAGCCCCAGCATTTT. It yields the protein CASRQGPPNQPQHF.

The chain joins TRBV25-1 to TRBJ2-7; D may be TRBD1 (6 bases). This CDR3 is built from 12 residues. Between the trimmed V and J ends, which lost 11 bases and 0 bases, there was a span of 11 bases. Germline V gene lookup returns CDR1 MGHDK and CDR2 SYGVNS. CDR3 sequence (DNA): TGTGCCTCACAGGGATTCTCCTACGAGCAGTACGTC. It encodes CASQGFSYEQYV.

This clone has only a few counts. This chain connects TRBV5-6 to TRBJ1-6; 9 nucleotides line up with TRBD1. CDR1 SGHDT and CDR2 YYEEEE come from the germline V gene. Trimming removed 0 bases from V and 9 bases from J; junction bases left unmatched: 4. There are 15 residues in the CDR3. This CDR3 reads CASSLETGGVSPLHF. The CDR3 bases are TGTGCCAGCAGCTTGGAAACAGGGGGCGTTTCACCCCTCCACTTT.

CDR3 region: CASSITGVYSGNTIYF. The CDR3 DNA is TGTGCCAGCAGCATTACAGGGGTCTACTCTGGAAACACCATATATTTT. The chain combines TRBV11-2 with TRBJ1-3; 7 bases agree with TRBD1. V lost 5 bases to trimming and J lost 0 bases; unmatched junction nucleotides: 7. Germline loops: CDR1 SGHAT, CDR2 FQNNGV. This CDR3 spans 16 amino acids. The complete variable domain, with remaining parts taken from reference TRBV11-2 and TRBJ1-3, reads EAGVAQSPRYKIIEKRQSVAFWCNPISGHATLYWYQQILGQGPKLLIQFQNNGVVDDSQLPKDRFSAERLKGVDSTLKIQPAKLEDSAVYLCASSITGVYSGNTIYFGEGSWLTVV.

The chain combines TRBV14 with TRBJ1-1; weak D call: TRBD1 (5 bases). Germline V gene data show CDR1 as SGHDN and CDR2 as FVKESK. This CDR3 contains 15 residues. V was clipped by 7 bases and J by 1 base, with 16 bases between them. CDR3 DNA sequence: TGTGCCAGCACCCCTATCCAGGGCGGGAACACTGAAGCTTTCTTT. Its translation is CASTPIQGGNTEAFF.

The CDR3 loop reads CASSQVTSGGPKQETQYF. The CDR3 bases are TGCGCCAGCAGCCAAGTGACTAGCGGGGGCCCAAAACAAGAGACCCAGTACTTC. V usage is TRBV4-3 and J usage is TRBJ2-5, with TRBD2 identical over 12 bases. This CDR3 comprises 18 residues. Germline V gene sequence: CDR1 LGHNA, CDR2 YSLEER. J lost 2 bases, V lost 1 base, and 8 bases had no gene match.

The gene calls are TRBV3-1 (or the pseudogene TRBV3-2) and TRBJ1-1; a weak D match, TRBD1 (6 bases). The length of the CDR3 is 15 residues. Germline CDR1 and CDR2: LGHDT and YNNKEL (reference sequence). V lost 5 bases and J lost 0, with 13 bases in between. CDR3 nucleotide sequence: TGTGCCAGCAGCAAGTACAGGGAGATGAACACTGAAGCTTTCTTT. Amino acid sequence: CASSKYREMNTEAFF.

The gene calls are TRBV24-1 and TRBJ2-1, with 7 bases identical to TRBD2. This CDR3 is 18 amino acids long. Germline assignment: CDR1 KGHDR and CDR2 SFDVKD. The V gene end was trimmed by 2 bases and the J gene end by 1 base; junction bases not matched to a gene: 10. CDR3 protein: CATSDSPLVGLSYNEQFF. The CDR3 DNA reads TGTGCCACCAGTGATTCCCCACTAGTGGGACTATCCTACAATGAGCAGTTCTTC.

The CDR3 loop is CASSRRQSTDTQYF. CDR3 DNA: TGTGCCAGCAGTAGGAGACAGAGCACAGATACGCAGTATTTT. The chain couples TRBV28 to TRBJ2-3; D may be TRBD1 (5 bases). Germline V gives CDR1 MDHEN, CDR2 SYDVKM. V lost 5 bases and J lost 0, with 9 bases in between. The CDR3 runs 14 residues.

The chain joins TRBV5-1 to TRBJ2-3; D uncertain. Germline CDR1 reads SGHRS; CDR2 reads YFSETQ. The V gene lost 0 bases and the J gene lost 5 bases, with 19 bases spanning the gap. This CDR3 has 17 amino acids. CDR3 in DNA: TGCGCCAGCAGCTTGGATGGCGGCCTCGGAATACAAGATACGCAGTATTTT. This gives the protein CASSLDGGLGIQDTQYF.

V gene TRBV5-6 combines with J gene TRBJ1-2, with TRBD1 as a possible D gene (5 bases). The CDR3 runs to 12 residues. With 5 bases removed from V and 5 bases from J, the gap between germline ends came to 10 bases. Per germline, CDR1 SGHDT and CDR2 YYEEEE. The CDR3 sequence: CASRAGEYGYTF. DNA for the CDR3: TGTGCCAGCAGGGCGGGGGAGTATGGCTACACCTTC.

This clone was recorded only once. This sequence joins TRBV24-1 and TRBJ2-5, with D possibly TRBD2 on 6 matching bases. Germline CDR1 is KGHDR and CDR2 is SFDVKD. V was shortened by 4 bases and J by 2 bases, with 13 bases between the two germline ends. The CDR3 consists of 15 residues. The DNA for the CDR3 is TGTGCCACCAGTGACCCCGGTCGGGGGCAAGAGACCCAGTACTTC. It codes for CATSDPGRGQETQYF.

V is TRBV6-2 or TRBV6-3 and J is TRBJ1-5; D is ambiguous. The V gene's germline CDR1 is MNHEY and CDR2 SVGEGT. V was clipped by 6 bases and J by 1 base, with 13 bases between them. The CDR3 is made up of 15 amino acids. The CDR3 nucleotides read TGTGCCAGCAGACCTCTCCAGGTCAGCAATCAGCCCCAGCATTTT. This gives the protein CASRPLQVSNQPQHF.

V and J are TRBV19 and TRBJ2-5; 8 nucleotides line up with TRBD2. The V gene's germline CDR1 is LNHDA and CDR2 SQIVND (reference sequence). This CDR3 contains 14 residues. J was trimmed by 4 bases and V by 0 bases; bases with no gene match: 1. The CDR3: CASSIEAGGETQYF. The CDR3, as DNA: TGTGCCAGTAGTATAGAGGCGGGAGGAGAGACCCAGTACTTC.

The chain combines TRBV9 with TRBJ2-3; 8 bases match TRBD1. Trimming took 2 bases from V and 1 from J; bases not matched to a gene: 3. The CDR3 consists of 15 residues. CDR1 SGDLS and CDR2 YYNGEE come from the germline V gene. The DNA for the CDR3 is TGTGCCAGCAGCGTCAGGGGGCAGGGCACAGATACGCAGTATTTT. Amino acid sequence: CASSVRGQGTDTQYF.

V and J are TRBV24-1 and TRBJ2-7; tentative D call: TRBD1 (5 bases). In germline, CDR1 is KGHDR, CDR2 SFDVKD. Deletions cut 9 bases from V and 4 bases from J, with 15 bases between. The CDR3 has 13 amino acids. The CDR3 nucleotides are TGTGCCACCCAAGGGGAAGGTACGTACGAGCAGTACTTC. Its protein product is CATQGEGTYEQYF.

The rearrangement joins TRBV6-5 to TRBJ1-3; D is undetermined. V was shortened by 6 bases and J by 3 bases, with 15 bases between the two germline ends. CDR1 and CDR2 (germline): MNHEY, SVGAGI. The CDR3 is made up of 15 amino acids. The CDR3 loop is CASRGFGEHGNTIYF. The DNA for the CDR3 is TGTGCCAGCAGGGGGTTCGGGGAACATGGAAACACCATATATTTT.

The rearrangement uses TRBV2 and TRBJ1-4; D gene unclear. Per germline, CDR1 SNHLY and CDR2 FYNNEI. This CDR3 contains 15 residues. V shed 2 bases and J shed 12 bases, with 19 bases lying between them. CDR3 sequence reads: CASSEIGSRGKELFF. The CDR3, as DNA: TGTGCCAGCAGTGAAATAGGTTCGAGAGGAAAGGAACTGTTTTTT.

Only one count was recorded for this clone. This chain uses TRBV7-2 with TRBJ2-5, with D possibly matching TRBD1 (6 bases). CDR1 is SGHTA, CDR2 FQGNSA, per germline. The CDR3 loop spans 15 amino acids. The germline V and J ends were trimmed by 5 bases and 1 base, with 14 bases remaining between them. The CDR3 bases are TGTGCCAGCAGCCACCCCGGACAGTTCCAAGAGACCCAGTACTTC. As protein: CASSHPGQFQETQYF.